The source of this T cell receptor (beta chain) is a study of CD8 T cells in ankylosing spondylitis. The CDR3 length is 18 residues. The germline gives CDR1 MGHRA, CDR2 YSYEKL. V shed 0 bases and J 5 bases; nucleotides not matched to a gene: 14. TCRdb used MiXCR to reprocess the 5' RACE reads, holding one entry per CDR3 protein. The sample consists of 300,000 to 400,000 distinct CDR3 sequences, 11% of them appearing once. The V gene is TRBV4-1, the J gene TRBJ1-1; 8 bases map to TRBD1. Sequencing was carried out using blood, either unsorted or a sorted T cell fraction (not recorded which). This TCR was recovered from a female donor with ankylosing spondylitis or in good health (not recorded which). In DNA form, the CDR3 reads TGCGCCAGCAGCCAAGATCTGGCAGGGGGCGCGGGAAGGACTGAAGCTTTCTTT. Protein: CASSQDLAGGAGRTEAFF.